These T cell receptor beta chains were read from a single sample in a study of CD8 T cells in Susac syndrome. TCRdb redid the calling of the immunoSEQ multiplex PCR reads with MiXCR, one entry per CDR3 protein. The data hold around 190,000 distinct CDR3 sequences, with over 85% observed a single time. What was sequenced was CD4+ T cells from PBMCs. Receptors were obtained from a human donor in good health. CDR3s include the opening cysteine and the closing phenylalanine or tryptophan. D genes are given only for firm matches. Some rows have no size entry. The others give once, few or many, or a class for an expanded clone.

cdr3_nt: TGTGCCAGCAGCCCATCTAGCGTTACTTACACTGAAGCTTTCTTT
cdr3_aa: CASSPSSVTYTEAFF
j_call: TRBJ1-1
clone_size: once
d_call: NA
v_call: TRBV7-3
cdr3_length: 15

cdr3_nt: TGTGCCAGCAGGCCTATGCAAGGGGGCCGGGAGACCCAGTACTTC
cdr3_aa: CASRPMQGGRETQYF
j_call: TRBJ2-5
clone_size: NA
d_call: TRBD1
v_call: TRBV7-9
cdr3_length: 15

cdr3_nt: TGTGCCAGCAGCGGCTCGGGGACTAGCGGGAGCCCCGAGGCCTACGAGCAGTACTTC
cdr3_aa: CASSGSGTSGSPEAYEQYF
j_call: TRBJ2-7
clone_size: NA
d_call: TRBD2
v_call: TRBV9
cdr3_length: 19

cdr3_nt: TGTGCCAGCAGCTTGGGGACTAGTCTCGATACGCAGTATTTT
cdr3_aa: CASSLGTSLDTQYF
j_call: TRBJ2-3
clone_size: NA
d_call: TRBD2
v_call: TRBV5-6
cdr3_length: 14

cdr3_nt: TGTGCCACCATTAGCGGGAGCTCTCGGGATGAGCAGTTCTTC
cdr3_aa: CATISGSSRDEQFF
j_call: TRBJ2-1
clone_size: NA
d_call: TRBD2
v_call: TRBV5-4
cdr3_length: 14

cdr3_nt: TGTGCCACCAGTGATCCTGGGTCGGGTGGCGCCTACAATGAGCAGTTCTTC
cdr3_aa: CATSDPGSGGAYNEQFF
j_call: TRBJ2-1
clone_size: NA
d_call: NA
v_call: TRBV24-1
cdr3_length: 17

cdr3_nt: TGCAGTGCTAGAAAGGCCTCTGGGGCCAACGTCCTGACTTTC
cdr3_aa: CSARKASGANVLTF
j_call: TRBJ2-6
clone_size: NA
d_call: NA
v_call: TRBV20-1
cdr3_length: 14

cdr3_nt: TGTGCCAGCAGAGGCGGGACAGGGGCCTACGAGCAGTACTTC
cdr3_aa: CASRGGTGAYEQYF
j_call: TRBJ2-7
clone_size: once
d_call: TRBD1
v_call: TRBV28
cdr3_length: 14

cdr3_nt: TGTGCCAGCAGTCCTAGGACTAGCGGGAGGGCCCACGAGCAGTACTTC
cdr3_aa: CASSPRTSGRAHEQYF
j_call: TRBJ2-7
clone_size: NA
d_call: TRBD2
v_call: TRBV27
cdr3_length: 16

cdr3_nt: TGCAGTGCTAGAGATCTCCTGCGCGGAGAGCAGTTCTTC
cdr3_aa: CSARDLLRGEQFF
j_call: TRBJ2-1
clone_size: NA
d_call: NA
v_call: TRBV20-1
cdr3_length: 13

cdr3_nt: TGTGCCAGCAGCTCCACTTACAGGGTCATGACCCAGTACTTC
cdr3_aa: CASSSTYRVMTQYF
j_call: TRBJ2-5
clone_size: NA
d_call: NA
v_call: TRBV11-2
cdr3_length: 14

cdr3_nt: TGTGCCACCAGCAGAGATTCTGCTACGCAGTATTTT
cdr3_aa: CATSRDSATQYF
j_call: TRBJ2-3
clone_size: NA
d_call: NA
v_call: TRBV15
cdr3_length: 12

cdr3_nt: TGTGCCAGCAGCTTAGTAGTCCGGTGGCAGGGTCTTAACTATGGCTACACCTTC
cdr3_aa: CASSLVVRWQGLNYGYTF
j_call: TRBJ1-2
clone_size: NA
d_call: NA
v_call: TRBV7-8
cdr3_length: 18

cdr3_nt: TGCAGCGTACAGGACGGAGATGGCTACACCTTC
cdr3_aa: CSVQDGDGYTF
j_call: TRBJ1-2
clone_size: NA
d_call: NA
v_call: TRBV29-1
cdr3_length: 11

cdr3_nt: TGTGCCAGCAGCCGGGGACTAGCGGGAGGAGGGTATGAGCAGTTCTTC
cdr3_aa: CASSRGLAGGGYEQFF
j_call: TRBJ2-1
clone_size: NA
d_call: TRBD2
v_call: TRBV14
cdr3_length: 16

cdr3_nt: TGTGCCAGCAGCCAGTCCCGGCTCGTGGAGGGCGAGCAGTACTTC
cdr3_aa: CASSQSRLVEGEQYF
j_call: TRBJ2-7
clone_size: NA
d_call: NA
v_call: TRBV3-1
cdr3_length: 15

cdr3_nt: TGTGCCAGCAGTTTTTCCAGGGGCCCCCAGTACTTC
cdr3_aa: CASSFSRGPQYF
j_call: TRBJ2-5
clone_size: NA
d_call: NA
v_call: TRBV12-3/TRBV12-4
cdr3_length: 12

cdr3_nt: TGTGCCAGCAGTTACTTAGGGACTTCAACTCTCCAAGAGACCCAGTACTTC
cdr3_aa: CASSYLGTSTLQETQYF
j_call: TRBJ2-5
clone_size: NA
d_call: NA
v_call: TRBV6-5
cdr3_length: 17

cdr3_nt: TGTGCCAGCAGTCCACAGGGACGGTATGGCTACACCTTC
cdr3_aa: CASSPQGRYGYTF
j_call: TRBJ1-2
clone_size: NA
d_call: NA
v_call: TRBV6-2/TRBV6-3
cdr3_length: 13

cdr3_nt: TGTGCCAGCAGGCGTCATAGAGACACTGAAGCTTTCTTT
cdr3_aa: CASRRHRDTEAFF
j_call: TRBJ1-1
clone_size: NA
d_call: NA
v_call: TRBV11-1
cdr3_length: 13

cdr3_nt: TGTGCCAGCAGTCGGGACAGGGGGCCCTACGAGCAGTACTTC
cdr3_aa: CASSRDRGPYEQYF
j_call: TRBJ2-7
clone_size: NA
d_call: TRBD1
v_call: TRBV12-3/TRBV12-4
cdr3_length: 14

cdr3_nt: TGCAGTGCCACCATTTCTTCTGGGCCTGAGCAGTTCTTC
cdr3_aa: CSATISSGPEQFF
j_call: TRBJ2-1
clone_size: NA
d_call: NA
v_call: TRBV20-1
cdr3_length: 13

cdr3_nt: TGTGCCAGTACCCAGGGGGCAGTGAACACTGAAGCTTTCTTT
cdr3_aa: CASTQGAVNTEAFF
j_call: TRBJ1-1
clone_size: NA
d_call: TRBD1
v_call: TRBV19
cdr3_length: 14

cdr3_nt: TGCAGCGCTTTGACTAGCTTGAGCTCCTACAATGAGCAGTTCTTC
cdr3_aa: CSALTSLSSYNEQFF
j_call: TRBJ2-1
clone_size: NA
d_call: TRBD2
v_call: TRBV29-1
cdr3_length: 15

cdr3_nt: TGTGCCAGCAGCCGGACGGAGACTCTAGCCAAAAACATTCAGTACTTC
cdr3_aa: CASSRTETLAKNIQYF
j_call: TRBJ2-4
clone_size: NA
d_call: NA
v_call: TRBV12-3/TRBV12-4
cdr3_length: 16

cdr3_nt: TGCAGTGCTAGCCCGAACCAAGAGACCCAGTACTTC
cdr3_aa: CSASPNQETQYF
j_call: TRBJ2-5
clone_size: NA
d_call: NA
v_call: TRBV20-1
cdr3_length: 12

cdr3_nt: TGCAGTGGTCGGGAATACTACGAGCAGTACTTC
cdr3_aa: CSGREYYEQYF
j_call: TRBJ2-7
clone_size: NA
d_call: NA
v_call: TRBV20-1
cdr3_length: 11

cdr3_nt: TGTGCCAGCAGTGATCAGGGGTCGTCTGAAGCTTTCTTT
cdr3_aa: CASSDQGSSEAFF
j_call: TRBJ1-1
clone_size: once
d_call: NA
v_call: TRBV25-1
cdr3_length: 13

cdr3_nt: TGTGCCAGTAGTATAGGCCCCCCTAGCGGATCGGGAGATACGCAGTATTTT
cdr3_aa: CASSIGPPSGSGDTQYF
j_call: TRBJ2-3
clone_size: NA
d_call: TRBD2
v_call: TRBV19
cdr3_length: 17

cdr3_nt: TGTGCCAGCAGTCCGGGGGGACTAGCGGGGCTTAATGAGCAGTTCTTC
cdr3_aa: CASSPGGLAGLNEQFF
j_call: TRBJ2-1
clone_size: NA
d_call: TRBD2
v_call: TRBV28
cdr3_length: 16

cdr3_nt: TGCAGTGCTACCCGGACAGGGTTGAAAGAGACCCAGTACTTC
cdr3_aa: CSATRTGLKETQYF
j_call: TRBJ2-5
clone_size: NA
d_call: TRBD1
v_call: TRBV20-1
cdr3_length: 14

cdr3_nt: TGTGCCAGCAGGCGCGGATACTTGTACCAAGAGACCCAGTACTTC
cdr3_aa: CASRRGYLYQETQYF
j_call: TRBJ2-5
clone_size: NA
d_call: NA
v_call: TRBV6-5
cdr3_length: 15

cdr3_nt: TGCAGTGCTAGGGGTCGGACAGCAAACACTGAAGCTTTCTTT
cdr3_aa: CSARGRTANTEAFF
j_call: TRBJ1-1
clone_size: NA
d_call: NA
v_call: TRBV20-1
cdr3_length: 14

cdr3_nt: TGTGCCAGCAGTGCCTTAGCGGGACCCCGCACAGATACGCAGTATTTT
cdr3_aa: CASSALAGPRTDTQYF
j_call: TRBJ2-3
clone_size: NA
d_call: TRBD2
v_call: TRBV28
cdr3_length: 16

cdr3_nt: TGCGCCAGCAGCTTGGAACCGAGCTCCTACGAGCAGTACTTC
cdr3_aa: CASSLEPSSYEQYF
j_call: TRBJ2-7
clone_size: NA
d_call: NA
v_call: TRBV5-1
cdr3_length: 14

cdr3_nt: TGTGCCACCAGTGATTTTACCCATCAAGAGACCCAGTACTTC
cdr3_aa: CATSDFTHQETQYF
j_call: TRBJ2-5
clone_size: NA
d_call: NA
v_call: TRBV24-1
cdr3_length: 14

cdr3_nt: TGTGCCAGCAGTCGCTCCCGGGATGAGCAGTACTTC
cdr3_aa: CASSRSRDEQYF
j_call: TRBJ2-7
clone_size: NA
d_call: NA
v_call: TRBV9
cdr3_length: 12

cdr3_nt: TGTGCCAGCAGCCAAGATCGGTACCGGAACACTGAAGCTTTCTTT
cdr3_aa: CASSQDRYRNTEAFF
j_call: TRBJ1-1
clone_size: NA
d_call: NA
v_call: TRBV3-1
cdr3_length: 15

cdr3_nt: TGCGCCAGCAGTTTCGGACAGCTAGCTAACTATGGCTACACCTTC
cdr3_aa: CASSFGQLANYGYTF
j_call: TRBJ1-2
clone_size: NA
d_call: NA
v_call: TRBV5-1
cdr3_length: 15

cdr3_nt: TGCAGCGATCTAGCGGGAGAGGAGACCCAGTACTTC
cdr3_aa: CSDLAGEETQYF
j_call: TRBJ2-5
clone_size: NA
d_call: TRBD2
v_call: TRBV29-1
cdr3_length: 12